This entry lists 32 T cell receptor beta chains sequenced from one sample in a study of PD-1 blockade in classical Hodgkin lymphoma. Every one of the patients relapsed after autologous stem cell transplantation (brentuximab vedotin exposure was variable). Using immunoSEQ multiplex PCR, the repertoire was profiled, and TCRdb retains in-frame clones only, with some absent. Of 70,000 or so clones in the sample, about 92% were seen once. This specimen was peripheral blood mononuclear cells (PBMCs), taken at baseline. The receptors stem from a human donor with classical Hodgkin lymphoma.

This rearrangement joins TRBV9 to TRBJ2-1; D uncertain. Per the germline V gene, CDR1 is SGDLS and CDR2 is YYNGEE. The CDR3 contains 14 residues. V lost 4 bases and J 8 bases, leaving 16 bases between the germline ends. The chain's CDR3 is CASSPPSSGDEQFF. The CDR3 DNA follows: TGTGCCAGCAGCCCCCCCTCGAGTGGCGATGAGCAGTTCTTC.

V gene TRBV7-3 combines with J gene TRBJ2-3, with D possibly being TRBD1 or TRBD2 (5 bases each). The CDR3 is 16 amino acids. The germline V and J ends were trimmed by 1 base and 0 bases, with 11 bases remaining between them. In germline, CDR1 is SGHTA, CDR2 FQGTGA. The CDR3 nucleotides read TGTGCCAGCAGCTTAATGGGGGTCCTTAGCACAGATACGCAGTATTTT. As protein: CASSLMGVLSTDTQYF.

This chain uses TRBV6-1 with TRBJ2-2; TRBD1 aligns across 9 bases. The CDR3 is 16 residues long. CDR1 MNHNS and CDR2 SASEGT come from the germline V gene. The V segment lost 4 bases and the J segment 4 bases; nucleotides outside the gene matches: 7. CDR3 residues: CASSAWTGEVTGELFF. Here the CDR3 DNA reads TGTGCCAGCAGTGCATGGACAGGGGAGGTCACCGGGGAGCTGTTTTTT.

V gene TRBV18 combines with J gene TRBJ2-3; D call uncertain. The CDR3 totals 13 residues. Trimming pared 3 bases from V and 2 bases from J, leaving 6 bases between. CDR1 is KGHSH, CDR2 LQKENI, per germline. In nucleotides, the CDR3 is TGTGCCAGCTCACCTACGGTCACAGATACGCAGTATTTT. It is translated as CASSPTVTDTQYF.

Only one count was recorded for this clone. The CDR3 loop is CASSLRLSPHEQYF. CDR3 DNA: TGTGCCAGCAGCTTGCGGCTTAGTCCCCACGAGCAGTACTTC. V and J are TRBV13 and TRBJ2-7; D unresolved. CDR1 is PRHDT, CDR2 FYEKMQ, per germline (reference sequence). Deletions cut 3 bases from V and 5 bases from J, with 14 bases between. There are 14 residues in the CDR3.

Only one count was recorded for this clone. The chain joins TRBV6-1 to TRBJ2-3; 12 bases line up with TRBD2. Germline trimming cut 6 bases from V and 4 bases from J; bases unmatched to any gene: 5. Germline CDR1 reads MNHNS; CDR2 reads SASEGT. This CDR3 has 15 amino acids. In nucleotides, the CDR3 is TGTGCCAGCAGCTTACTAGCGGGGGGCCCAGATACGCAGTATTTT. It is translated as CASSLLAGGPDTQYF.

The V gene is TRBV9, the J gene TRBJ1-3; D gene uncertain. Looked up from germline, CDR1 is SGDLS and CDR2 is YYNGEE. V was cut by 3 bases and J by 2 bases, with 9 bases left in between. CDR3 size: 14 residues. CDR3 bases: TGTGCCAGCAGCGACGGGCAGGCTGGAAACACCATATATTTT. Encoded protein: CASSDGQAGNTIYF.

The chain carries TRBV9 and TRBJ1-1, with D possibly TRBD1 on 6 matching bases. This CDR3 has 16 residues. The ends were cut back, 1 base at V and 2 bases at J, with 15 bases in the middle. CDR1 and CDR2 (germline): SGDLS, YYNGEE. The CDR3 DNA follows: TGTGCCAGCAGCGTAACCGCACAACAGGGAAACACTGAAGCTTTCTTT. Protein product: CASSVTAQQGNTEAFF.

This clone turned up a few times. This chain connects TRBV27 to TRBJ2-7; TRBD2 is a possible D gene (5 bases). Trimming took 2 bases from V and 7 from J, leaving 12 bases between them. This CDR3 contains 13 residues. In germline, CDR1 is MNHEY, CDR2 SMNVEV (reference sequence). The CDR3: CASSLIRSGEQYF. CDR3 in DNA: TGTGCCAGCAGTTTAATTCGGTCGGGGGAGCAGTACTTC.

The table lists this clone with a few counts. J is TRBJ1-5 and V is TRBV27; a possible D gene is TRBD1 (5 bases). The CDR3 consists of 16 residues. The V end was cut by 7 bases, the J end by 3 bases, with 19 bases between. Germline CDR1 and CDR2: MNHEY and SMNVEV (reference sequence). The CDR3 spells CASTSRGGGDNQPQHF. The CDR3 DNA sequence: TGTGCCAGCACCTCCCGTGGGGGAGGTGACAATCAGCCCCAGCATTTT.

This clone was counted a single time. V usage is TRBV7-6 and J usage is TRBJ2-7; D could derive from TRBD1 or TRBD2 (7 bases each). The germline V gene encodes CDR1 SGHVS and CDR2 FNYEAQ. The CDR3 has 16 residues. Trimming took 1 base from V and 1 from J, leaving 14 bases between them. This chain's CDR3 is CASSLGAGGGSYEQYF. The CDR3 DNA follows: TGTGCCAGCAGCTTAGGGGCAGGGGGGGGATCCTACGAGCAGTACTTC.

The chain recombines TRBV6-5 with TRBJ2-7; 8 bases map to TRBD1. Germline V gene lookup returns CDR1 MNHEY and CDR2 SVGAGI. This CDR3 has 16 residues. Trimming took 1 base from V and 3 from J; bases not matched to a gene: 8. CDR3 DNA: TGTGCCAGCAGTTACTTCCCTTCTGGGACAGGCTACGAGCAGTACTTC. This encodes CASSYFPSGTGYEQYF.

V is TRBV7-2 and J is TRBJ2-1; 11 bases match TRBD2. This CDR3 contains 16 residues. Germline V gene lookup returns CDR1 SGHTA and CDR2 FQGNSA. V was pared by 3 bases and J by 3 bases, with 4 bases of the junction left unmatched. CDR3 protein: CASSFTSGSYYNEQFF. The CDR3 DNA follows: TGTGCCAGCAGCTTTACTAGCGGGAGTTACTACAATGAGCAGTTCTTC.

This chain connects TRBV27 to TRBJ1-2; 8 nucleotides line up with TRBD1. Germline CDR1 reads MNHEY; CDR2 reads SMNVEV (reference sequence). The CDR3 consists of 15 residues. Trimming removed 1 base from V and 6 bases from J; junction bases left unmatched: 7. The CDR3 here is CASSLWAGTGDGYTF. CDR3 nucleotides: TGTGCCAGCAGTTTATGGGCCGGGACAGGAGATGGCTACACCTTC.

Worth noting for this clone: Other DNA sequences from this sample encode an identical CDR3 as well. The rearrangement uses TRBV30 and TRBJ1-5; D is uncertain. CDR3 length equals 14 residues. From germline, CDR1 is GTSNPN and CDR2 SVGIG (reference sequence). The ends were cut back, 1 base at V and 2 bases at J, with 9 bases in the middle. CDR3 in DNA: TGTGCCTGGAGTGGCGGTTTGGGCAATCAGCCCCAGCATTTT. It is translated as CAWSGGLGNQPQHF.

This chain joins TRBV28 and TRBJ2-7; D gene ambiguous. V was pared by 2 bases and J by 4 bases, with 9 bases between. The germline gives CDR1 MDHEN, CDR2 SYDVKM. This CDR3 has 13 amino acids. The CDR3 nucleotides are TGTGCCAGCAGTTTAACGGGTCCTTACGAGCAGTACTTC. This codes for CASSLTGPYEQYF.

The V gene is TRBV9, the J gene TRBJ2-1; D not certain. The germline gives CDR1 SGDLS, CDR2 YYNGEE. Trimming shortened V by 5 bases and J by 7 bases, and 10 bases separated the two germline ends. CDR3 size: 12 residues. CDR3 coding DNA: TGTGCCAGCAGTCGAATAGAGAATGAGCAGTTCTTC. Translating it yields CASSRIENEQFF.

The J gene is TRBJ2-1, the V gene TRBV4-2, with 11 bases lining up with TRBD2. This CDR3 region has 18 residues. The ends lost 4 bases at V and 2 bases at J; junction bases unmatched: 10. Germline-derived CDR1 and CDR2 are LGHNA and YNFKEQ. The CDR3 loop is CASSPDILAGGTYNEQFF. The DNA of the CDR3 is TGTGCCAGCAGCCCAGACATTCTAGCGGGAGGCACCTACAATGAGCAGTTCTTC.

V is TRBV9 and J is TRBJ2-3; D remains ambiguous. The V end was cut by 2 bases, the J end by 2 bases, with 9 bases between. Germline V gene lookup returns CDR1 SGDLS and CDR2 YYNGEE. The CDR3 has 14 residues. This CDR3 is CASSVGRSTDTQYF. The CDR3 region has the DNA TGTGCCAGCAGCGTTGGAAGGTCCACAGATACGCAGTATTTT.

The genes are TRBV2 and TRBJ2-1, with TRBD2 matching over 11 bases. Germline CDR1 reads SNHLY; CDR2 reads FYNNEI. Losses at the gene ends were 4 bases for V and 0 bases for J; bases not matched to a gene: 11. The CDR3 spans 19 residues. The CDR3, as DNA: TGTGCCAGCAGTGCTTGGACTAGCGGGCGGCCAAGCTCCTACAATGAGCAGTTCTTC. It is translated as CASSAWTSGRPSSYNEQFF. The variable domain in full, completed from reference TRBV2 and TRBJ2-1, reads EPEVTQTPSHQVTQMGQEVILRCVPISNHLYFYWYRQILGQKVEFLVSFYNNEISEKSEIFDDQFSVERPDGSNFTLKIRSTKLEDSAMYFCASSAWTSGRPSSYNEQFFGPGTRLTVL.

The chain is built from TRBV5-1 and TRBJ2-2; TRBD2 is a possible D gene (6 bases). Deletions cut 4 bases from V and 4 bases from J, with 20 bases between. The length of the CDR3 is 17 residues. The germline gives CDR1 SGHRS, CDR2 YFSETQ. Here the CDR3 reads CASSPLGGGSPTGELFF. The CDR3 coding sequence is TGCGCCAGCAGCCCCCTGGGGGGAGGCTCCCCCACCGGGGAGCTGTTTTTT.

This chain uses TRBV7-6 with TRBJ1-1; 10 bases are a match to TRBD1. With V trimmed by 3 bases and J by 9 bases, 4 bases remained unmatched. The CDR3 has 13 residues. Germline V CDR1 and CDR2: SGHVS, FNYEAQ. The DNA of the CDR3 is TGTGCCAGCAGCTTGGGACAGGGGACCCAAGCTTTCTTT. Its translation is CASSLGQGTQAFF.

CDR3 sequence reads: CASSLYPAEGPPENEQFF. In DNA form, the CDR3 reads TGTGCCAGCAGTTTATACCCCGCCGAGGGACCGCCTGAGAATGAGCAGTTCTTC. V usage is TRBV28 and J usage is TRBJ2-1; D possibly matches TRBD1 or TRBD2 (5 bases each). The CDR3 covers 18 residues. Trimming took 1 base from V and 7 from J, leaving 23 bases between them. Germline-derived CDR1 and CDR2 are MDHEN and SYDVKM.

CDR3 bases: TGTGCCAGCAGTTTATCGATAGGGGGGTCTAATTCACCCCTCCACTTT. It yields the protein CASSLSIGGSNSPLHF. The chain employs TRBV27 and TRBJ1-6, with TRBD1 as a possible D gene (6 bases). CDR3 size: 16 residues. Trimming took 0 bases from V and 6 from J, leaving 12 bases between them. Looked up from germline, CDR1 is MNHEY and CDR2 is SMNVEV (reference sequence).

This rearrangement joins TRBV5-6 to TRBJ2-2; no clear D. The V end lost 0 bases, the J end lost 4 bases, and 4 bases lay between the germline ends. This CDR3 spans 13 amino acids. Germline loops: CDR1 SGHDT, CDR2 YYEEEE. DNA for the CDR3: TGTGCCAGCAGCTTGGCCGGCACCGGGGAGCTGTTTTTT. It is translated as CASSLAGTGELFF.

The rearrangement uses TRBV2 and TRBJ1-5; the match to TRBD1 covers 11 bases. V shed 6 bases, J shed 5 bases, and the junction held 6 bases outside the gene matches. This CDR3 spans 15 amino acids. Looked up from germline, CDR1 is SNHLY and CDR2 is FYNNEI. In DNA, the CDR3 is TGTGCCAGCAGATTGGGACAGGGGGGATATCAGCCCCAGCATTTT. Translated: CASRLGQGGYQPQHF. The full variable domain, its missing parts supplied by reference TRBV2 and TRBJ1-5, is EPEVTQTPSHQVTQMGQEVILRCVPISNHLYFYWYRQILGQKVEFLVSFYNNEISEKSEIFDDQFSVERPDGSNFTLKIRSTKLEDSAMYFCASRLGQGGYQPQHFGDGTRLSIL.

This chain uses TRBV7-2 with TRBJ2-5; no clear D gene. V gave up 3 bases and J gave up 1 base, with 3 bases separating them. CDR1 and CDR2 from the germline V gene are SGHTA and FQGNSA. CDR3 length equals 12 residues. Here the CDR3 reads CASSFSQETQYF. Here the CDR3 DNA reads TGTGCCAGCAGCTTTAGCCAAGAGACCCAGTACTTC.

This clone was found once. The rearrangement links TRBV27 to TRBJ2-3; 14 positions agree with TRBD2. This CDR3 region has 18 residues. Germline CDR1 and CDR2: MNHEY and SMNVEV (reference sequence). The junction had 9 bases not matched to a gene; V was cut back by 2 bases and J by 5 bases. The CDR3 here is CASSLPTAGLAGEDTQYF. In nucleotides, the CDR3 is TGTGCCAGCAGTTTACCTACTGCGGGACTAGCGGGAGAAGATACGCAGTATTTT.

The chain has TRBV19 and TRBJ2-7; maybe TRBD1 (6 bases). There are 14 residues in the CDR3. The V end lost 3 bases, the J end lost 0 bases, and 9 bases lay between the germline ends. Germline V gene sequence: CDR1 LNHDA, CDR2 SQIVND (reference sequence). The CDR3 nucleotides are TGTGCCAGTAGTATGGGCAGGGGCTCCTACGAGCAGTACTTC. It encodes CASSMGRGSYEQYF. Drawing the rest from reference TRBV19 and TRBJ2-7, the complete variable domain is DGGITQSPKYLFRKEGQNVTLSCEQNLNHDAMYWYRQDPGQGLRLIYYSQIVNDFQKGDIAEGYSVSREKKESFPLTVTSAQKNPTAFYLCASSMGRGSYEQYFGPGTRLTVT.

The CDR3 region is CASSPKTRTGLMFSGELFF. In nucleotides, the CDR3 is TGTGCCAGCAGCCCAAAGACGAGGACAGGGTTAATGTTCAGCGGGGAGCTGTTTTTT. The chain links TRBV7-3 to TRBJ2-2; 8 nucleotides line up with TRBD1. Trimming cost V 5 bases and J 7 bases; bases outside gene matches: 21. CDR1 and CDR2 from the germline V gene are SGHTA and FQGTGA. The CDR3 has 19 amino acids. Using reference TRBV7-3 and TRBJ2-2 for the parts outside the CDR3, the full variable domain is GAGVSQTPSNKVTEKGKYVELRCDPISGHTALYWYRQSLGQGPEFLIYFQGTGAADDSGLPNDRFFAVRPEGSVSTLKIQRTERGDSAVYLCASSPKTRTGLMFSGELFFGEGSRLTVL.

This chain links TRBV29-1 with TRBJ2-7; either TRBD1 or TRBD2 may supply D (7 bases each). Trimming left V 6 bases short and J 4 bases short, with 22 bases between. CDR1 SQVTM and CDR2 ANQGSEA come from the germline V gene. The CDR3 spans 15 residues. CDR3 amino acids: CSVGPGGARRYEQYF. The DNA for the CDR3 is TGCAGCGTGGGCCCAGGGGGGGCTCGTCGGTACGAGCAGTACTTC.

The gene calls are TRBV10-3 and TRBJ2-5, with a possible D match to TRBD1 (5 bases). Germline CDR1 ENHRY, CDR2 SYGVKD. The CDR3 is made up of 12 amino acids. V was clipped by 10 bases and J by 5 bases, with 14 bases between them. The CDR3 here is CATSGKSETQYF. The CDR3 DNA reads TGTGCCACGTCAGGGAAATCGGAGACCCAGTACTTC.